The TCR beta chain described here comes from a study of CD8 T cells in ankylosing spondylitis. General study results and limits: Reportedly, significant enrichment of disease-linked clones occurred in matched ankylosing spondylitis synovial fluid. Eight or nine highly homologous variants made up a TCR beta motif that seemed to typify ankylosing spondylitis blood.

This clonotype was seen only a few times. Its antigen is currently unknown. TCRdb used MiXCR to reprocess the 5' RACE reads, holding one entry per CDR3 protein. This table has a few hundred thousand distinct CDR3 sequences, approximately 20% appearing once. The clonotype comes from a male donor with ankylosing spondylitis. Sequenced material: blood, either unsorted or a sorted T cell fraction (not recorded which).

Here the CDR3 reads CASSDEDRSSYNSPLHF. The CDR3 bases are TGTGCCAGCAGCGACGAGGACAGGAGCTCCTATAATTCACCCCTCCACTTT. This rearrangement joins TRBV2 to TRBJ1-6, with 7 bases fitting TRBD1. The CDR3 totals 17 residues. V shed 6 bases and J 0 bases; nucleotides not matched to a gene: 8. In germline, CDR1 is SNHLY, CDR2 FYNNEI.